One sample yielded the 20 T cell receptor beta chains listed below, sequenced in a study of immune evolution from preneoplasia to lung adenocarcinoma. The protocol was immunoSEQ multiplex PCR, while the TCRdb copy is restricted to in-frame clones and leaves out a portion. The sample lists approximately 26,000 clones, roughly 70% occurring once. Sequencing was carried out using FFPE invasive lung adenocarcinoma tissue. The receptors were sampled from a person between 55 and 69 years old with invasive lung adenocarcinoma. Some clones in this sample may be carry-over from other donors' samples.

The gene calls are TRBV19 and TRBJ1-5; perhaps TRBD1 as D (5 bases). This CDR3 is built from 15 residues. V lost 5 bases and J lost 7, with 18 bases in between. Germline CDR1 reads LNHDA; CDR2 reads SQIVND (reference sequence). The CDR3 sequence: CASSPGTGGSQPQHF. CDR3 DNA sequence: TGTGCCAGTAGTCCAGGGACGGGGGGAAGCCAGCCCCAGCATTTT.

The chain is built from TRBV27 and TRBJ1-5; 7 bases line up with TRBD1. CDR3 length: 18 amino acids. Germline CDR1 MNHEY, CDR2 SMNVEV (reference sequence). Trimming removed 5 bases from V and 0 bases from J; junction bases left unmatched: 13. The CDR3 reads CASSPRATGVGSNQPQHF. In nucleotides, the CDR3 is TGTGCCAGCAGTCCCCGTGCTACAGGGGTAGGTAGCAATCAGCCCCAGCATTTT.

The genes are TRBV7-2 and TRBJ1-1; TRBD1 might be the D (6 bases). Trimming took 5 bases from V and 4 from J, leaving 17 bases between them. The CDR3 loop spans 15 amino acids. The germline V gene has CDR1 SGHTA and CDR2 FQGNSA. The CDR3: CASSPGRRGGTEAFF. Here the CDR3 DNA reads TGTGCCAGCAGCCCGGGCCGACGAGGGGGCACTGAAGCTTTCTTT.

The gene calls are TRBV5-4 and TRBJ1-2; 10 bases are shared with TRBD1. The CDR3 sequence is 13 residues long. J lost 8 bases, V lost 4 bases, and 5 bases had no gene match. Germline V gene sequence: CDR1 SGHNT, CDR2 YYREEE (reference sequence). The CDR3 sequence: CASSATGGLGYTF. The CDR3 bases are TGTGCCAGCAGCGCGACAGGGGGCTTAGGCTACACCTTC.

The gene calls are TRBV5-4 and TRBJ2-3; D ambiguous. This CDR3 has 13 residues. The V gene's germline CDR1 is SGHNT and CDR2 YYREEE (reference sequence). V shed 5 bases and J shed 5 bases, with 12 bases lying between them. As DNA, the CDR3 is TGTGCCAGCAGTCTCGACCAATTAGATACGCAGTATTTT. Its protein product is CASSLDQLDTQYF.

This clone was found a few times. V is TRBV11-2 and J is TRBJ2-5; 9 positions agree with TRBD2. Germline trimming cut 0 bases from V and 5 bases from J; bases unmatched to any gene: 7. The CDR3 spans 16 residues. CDR1 SGHAT and CDR2 FQNNGV come from the germline V gene. CDR3 protein: CASSLEGGGADETQYF. DNA of the CDR3: TGTGCCAGCAGCTTAGAGGGCGGGGGGGCGGACGAGACCCAGTACTTC.

The CDR3 nucleotides read TGTGCCAGCAGTTTATACCGGGCACCTCCGTACTTC. It is translated as CASSLYRAPPYF. The V call is TRBV28, the J call TRBJ2-7; D is unresolved. V gave up 1 base and J gave up 12 bases, with 13 bases separating them. This CDR3 is built from 12 residues. Germline values: CDR1 MDHEN, CDR2 SYDVKM. The whole variable domain, filled in from reference TRBV28 and TRBJ2-7, reads DVKVTQSSRYLVKRTGEKVFLECVQDMDHENMFWYRQDPGLGLRLIYFSYDVKMKEKGDIPEGYSVSREKKERFSLILESASTNQTSMYLCASSLYRAPPYFGPGTRLTVT.

V is TRBV6-4 and J is TRBJ2-7, with TRBD2 matching 7 bases. The V gene's germline CDR1 is MRHNA and CDR2 SNTAGT. The CDR3 consists of 12 residues. After removal of 7 bases from V and 2 bases from J, the junction contained 2 bases not matched to a gene. This chain's CDR3 is CASNRGAYEQYF. CDR3 bases: TGTGCCAGCAACCGGGGGGCCTACGAGCAGTACTTC.

This clone has just a few counts. V usage is TRBV7-6 and J usage is TRBJ2-7; D uncertain. The CDR3 has 14 amino acids. Trimming took 1 base from V and 5 from J, leaving 12 bases between them. CDR1 SGHVS and CDR2 FNYEAQ come from the germline V gene. The DNA of the CDR3 is TGTGCCAGCAGCTTAGGACGTTCCAGACACGAGCAGTACTTC. Protein product: CASSLGRSRHEQYF. The variable domain in full, completed from reference TRBV7-6 and TRBJ2-7, reads GAGVSQSPRYKVTKRGQDVALRCDPISGHVSLYWYRQALGQGPEFLTYFNYEAQQDKSGLPNDRFSAERPEGSISTLTIQRTEQRDSAMYRCASSLGRSRHEQYFGPGTRLTVT.

The chain couples TRBV12-5 to TRBJ2-2, with D unclear. This CDR3 has 20 amino acids. V was shortened by 5 bases and J by 2 bases, with 27 bases between the two germline ends. Germline CDR1 reads LGHNT; CDR2 reads FRNRAP. CDR3 nucleotides: TGTGCTAGTGGTCTCCGGGCCGTACACAACCTGCCTCTAAACACCGGGGAGCTGTTTTTT. This encodes CASGLRAVHNLPLNTGELFF.

This clone is judged medium-sized. This sequence joins TRBV15 and TRBJ2-2; D is ambiguous. The CDR3 runs 13 residues. V was pared by 0 bases and J by 7 bases, with 6 bases between. Germline V gives CDR1 LNHNV, CDR2 YYDKDF (reference sequence). DNA for the CDR3: TGTGCCACCAGCAGAGATCAGAACGGGGAGCTGTTTTTT. This codes for CATSRDQNGELFF.

The J gene is TRBJ1-1, the V gene TRBV30; D possibly corresponds to TRBD1 (5 bases). The CDR3 is 16 amino acids. V gave up 4 bases and J gave up 0 bases, with 18 bases separating them. In germline, CDR1 is GTSNPN, CDR2 SVGIG (reference sequence). CDR3 bases: TGTGCCTGGAACCCTGGAAATCGGGGGATGAACACTGAAGCTTTCTTT. Its protein is CAWNPGNRGMNTEAFF.

The chain joins TRBV18 to TRBJ1-6; the D gene is possibly TRBD1 (5 bases). The germline V gene encodes CDR1 KGHSH and CDR2 LQKENI. Trimming cost V 4 bases and J 4 bases, with 17 bases left between them. CDR3 length: 17 amino acids. The CDR3 region is CASSRDGGGDYNSPLHF. CDR3 nucleotide sequence: TGTGCCAGCTCACGAGACGGCGGAGGGGATTATAATTCACCCCTCCACTTT. Using reference TRBV18 and TRBJ1-6 for the parts outside the CDR3, the full variable domain is NAGVMQNPRHLVRRRGQEARLRCSPMKGHSHVYWYRQLPEEGLKFMVYLQKENIIDESGMPKERFSAEFPKEGPSILRIQQVVRGDSAAYFCASSRDGGGDYNSPLHFGNGTRLTVT.

In its sample, this clone was seen once. This chain connects TRBV29-1 to TRBJ1-2, with 8 bases identical to TRBD1. This CDR3 is 13 amino acids long. Germline assignment: CDR1 SQVTM and CDR2 ANQGSEA. V lost 7 bases and J lost 6; bases outside the gene matches: 10. The CDR3 DNA sequence: TGCAGCGCCACCCCGGGACAGGCCGATGGCTACACCTTC. Amino acid sequence: CSATPGQADGYTF.

V gene TRBV30 combines with J gene TRBJ2-1; 10 positions agree with TRBD2. V lost 5 bases to trimming and J lost 8 bases; unmatched junction nucleotides: 15. Germline CDR1 reads GTSNPN; CDR2 reads SVGIG (reference sequence). The CDR3 loop spans 16 amino acids. The CDR3 sequence: CAWGRGLAGVIDEQFF. In nucleotides, the CDR3 is TGTGCCTGGGGCCGAGGGCTAGCGGGAGTAATAGATGAGCAGTTCTTC.

This clone was observed a handful of times. The chain uses TRBV7-8 and TRBJ2-3, with 9 bases aligning to TRBD2. Trimming took 1 base from V and 4 from J; bases not matched to a gene: 9. CDR3 length equals 17 residues. The germline gives CDR1 SGHVS, CDR2 FQNEAQ. The CDR3 loop reads CASSLGGGGRAPDTQYF. The CDR3 bases are TGTGCCAGCAGCTTAGGAGGCGGCGGGAGGGCCCCAGATACGCAGTATTTT.

This clone was seen a single time. The chain links TRBV5-1 to TRBJ1-1; unclear D gene. Trimming took 1 base from V and 5 from J, leaving 12 bases between them. This CDR3 has 14 amino acids. Germline V gives CDR1 SGHRS, CDR2 YFSETQ. CDR3: CASSLTASRTEAFF. DNA for the CDR3: TGCGCCAGCAGCTTGACAGCCTCGAGGACTGAAGCTTTCTTT.

The chain employs TRBV6-5 and TRBJ2-5; tentative D call: TRBD2 (5 bases). V was clipped by 5 bases and J by 9 bases, with 19 bases between them. This CDR3 comprises 14 residues. The germline CDR1 and CDR2 sequences are MNHEY and SVGAGI. The CDR3 DNA follows: TGTGCCAGCAGTCCCGGGAAGGATCCCCGGCCCCAGTACTTC. Translated, it gives CASSPGKDPRPQYF.

V is TRBV27 and J is TRBJ2-7; 7 bases fit TRBD2. Germline assignment: CDR1 MNHEY and CDR2 SMNVEV (reference sequence). The CDR3 has 13 residues. Losses at the gene ends were 7 bases for V and 4 bases for J; bases not matched to a gene: 7. CDR3 protein: CASKRGGRYEQYF. The CDR3, as DNA: TGTGCCAGCAAAAGGGGCGGGAGATACGAGCAGTACTTC.

On this clone itself: Being one base from a much bigger clone, this may be a read error. Other DNA variants within this sample encode the same CDR3. The chain carries TRBV30 and TRBJ2-2, with 8 bases that match TRBD1. This CDR3 has 14 amino acids. Germline CDR1 GTSNPN, CDR2 SVGIG (reference sequence). The CDR3 here is CAWSRTGRTGELFF. CDR3 nucleotides: TGTGCTTGGAGTAGGACAGGGCGGACCGGGGAGCTGTTTTTT. The variable domain in full, completed from reference TRBV30 and TRBJ2-2, reads SQTIHQWPATLVQPVGSPLSLECTVEGTSNPNLYWYRQAAGRGLQLLFYSVGIGQISSEVPQNLSASRPQDRQFILSSKKLLLSDSGFYLCAWSRTGRTGELFFGEGSRLTVL.